The 10 T cell receptor beta chains in this list originate from one sample, sequenced in a study of human T cells and chemical hapten exposure. TCRdb used MiXCR to reprocess the RACE reads, holding one entry per CDR3 protein. Here the sample spans tens of thousands of distinct CDR3 sequences, 8.5% to 10% being singletons. Described time point: pre-sensitization, week 0. The treatment here: therapeutic diphenylcyclopropenone sensitization with weekly scalp DPC. Sample: whole blood, taken in connection with sensitization to the hapten diphenylcyclopropenone (DPC). The receptors stem from a middle-aged woman with alopecia areata. Some clones in this sample may be carry-over from other donors' samples.

This clonotype was counted a few times. The chain combines TRBV20-1 with TRBJ2-3, with 11 bases identical to TRBD2. CDR1 DFQATT and CDR2 SNEGSKA come from the germline V gene (reference sequence). The J segment lost 4 bases and the V segment lost 5 bases, leaving 5 bases of the junction unmatched. The CDR3 extends over 14 amino acids. The CDR3 is CSALAGGASDTQYF. The CDR3 DNA sequence: TGCAGTGCTTTAGCGGGGGGGGCTTCAGATACGCAGTATTTT.

This clonotype showed up many times. The chain links TRBV11-2 to TRBJ1-1; no firm D call. CDR3 length: 13 amino acids. Germline values: CDR1 SGHAT, CDR2 FQNNGV. V lost 1 base to trimming and J lost 3 bases, with 6 bases between them. DNA for the CDR3: TGTGCCAGCAGCTTAGCGGAGGACACTGAAGCTTTCTTT. It specifies CASSLAEDTEAFF.

The chain carries TRBV6-6 and TRBJ2-7; D is ambiguous. The germline gives CDR1 MNHNY, CDR2 SVGAGI (reference sequence). CDR3 length equals 13 residues. Trimming left V 2 bases short and J 6 bases short, with 11 bases between. The CDR3 reads CASSYKGAGEQYF. The CDR3 DNA sequence: TGTGCCAGCAGTTACAAAGGAGCTGGCGAGCAGTACTTC.

This clonotype has only a few counts. The chain has TRBV4-3 and TRBJ2-7; TRBD2 matches at 10 bases. With 5 bases clipped from V and 0 bases from J, the junction kept 4 bases outside the gene matches. The V gene's germline CDR1 is LGHNA and CDR2 YSLEER. CDR3 length equals 15 residues. The CDR3 loop reads CASSRRLAGSYEQYF. The CDR3 DNA is TGCGCCAGCAGCAGAAGACTAGCGGGCTCCTACGAGCAGTACTTC.

This clonotype has at least ten counts. The rearrangement links TRBV2 to TRBJ1-4; a possible D gene is TRBD1 (6 bases). The germline V and J ends were trimmed by 4 bases and 5 bases, with 8 bases remaining between them. The CDR3 extends over 13 amino acids. The germline CDR1 and CDR2 sequences are SNHLY and FYNNEI. CDR3 region: CASSVGGNEKLFF. CDR3 in DNA: TGTGCCAGCAGTGTAGGGGGGAATGAAAAACTGTTTTTT. The variable domain in full, with the rest retrieved from reference TRBV2 and TRBJ1-4, is EPEVTQTPSHQVTQMGQEVILRCVPISNHLYFYWYRQILGQKVEFLVSFYNNEISEKSEIFDDQFSVERPDGSNFTLKIRSTKLEDSAMYFCASSVGGNEKLFFGSGTQLSVL.

This clonotype appeared many times. The V call is TRBV9, the J call TRBJ1-5; maybe TRBD1 (5 bases). Per germline, CDR1 SGDLS and CDR2 YYNGEE. The ends were cut back, 3 bases at V and 7 bases at J, with 14 bases in the middle. CDR3 length: 14 amino acids. The CDR3 DNA reads TGTGCCAGCAGCGGGGGCAGGGAAACGCAGCCCCAGCATTTT. Residues: CASSGGRETQPQHF.

The table lists this clonotype with many counts. This sequence joins TRBV18 and TRBJ2-1; no firm D call. This CDR3 spans 16 amino acids. CDR1 and CDR2 from the germline V gene are KGHSH and LQKENI. V lost 2 bases and J lost 3, with 14 bases in between. The CDR3: CASSPRQKVYYNEQFF. DNA of the CDR3: TGTGCCAGCTCACCAAGGCAGAAGGTCTACTACAATGAGCAGTTCTTC.

This clonotype was counted many times. V is TRBV20-1 and J is TRBJ2-1; 9 bases are a match to TRBD2. V lost 0 bases to trimming and J lost 9 bases; unmatched junction nucleotides: 12. CDR1 DFQATT and CDR2 SNEGSKA come from the germline V gene (reference sequence). The CDR3 totals 16 residues. The DNA for the CDR3 is TGCAGTGCTAGAGAACGAGCGGGGGGTTGGATGGGTGAGCAGTTCTTC. It encodes CSARERAGGWMGEQFF.

The chain uses TRBV4-3 and TRBJ1-2, with no clear D. Between the trimmed V and J ends, which lost 0 bases and 1 base, there was a span of 18 bases. Germline assignment: CDR1 LGHNA and CDR2 YSLEER. This CDR3 has 18 residues. CDR3 residues: CASSQDSRVDWGNYGYTF. The CDR3 region has the DNA TGCGCCAGCAGCCAAGATTCAAGGGTGGACTGGGGTAACTATGGCTACACCTTC.

This clonotype was counted at least ten times. The rearrangement links TRBV10-3 to TRBJ2-7, with 9 bases aligning to TRBD2. The CDR3 covers 16 residues. Germline CDR1 ENHRY, CDR2 SYGVKD. V was pared by 0 bases and J by 0 bases, with 3 bases of the junction left unmatched. As DNA, the CDR3 is TGTGCCATCAGTGAGTCTTTAGCGGGGGCCTCCTACGAGCAGTACTTC. Translation: CAISESLAGASYEQYF.